These 12 T cell receptor beta chains share one sample of origin, sequenced in a study of T cell clones after liver transplantation. Clones were sequenced by immunoSEQ multiplex PCR, and TCRdb holds only the in-frame ones, with some missing. The sample contains roughly 51,000 clones, roughly 71% of which appear only once. The sample here was CD4+ T cells from blood, taken roughly 55 months after liver transplant. These receptors were taken from a human patient who received a liver transplant. Some T cells may have originated in the graft donor.

The chain has TRBV6-4 and TRBJ1-5, with TRBD1 as a possible D gene (6 bases). Germline CDR1 MRHNA, CDR2 SNTAGT. CDR3 length: 14 residues. V was pared by 7 bases and J by 4 bases, with 14 bases between. The CDR3 loop reads CASITTGINQPQHF. The CDR3 DNA reads as TGTGCCAGCATTACTACAGGGATTAATCAGCCCCAGCATTTT.

This chain uses TRBV4-1 with TRBJ2-7, with 7 bases matching TRBD1. The CDR3 length is 15 residues. With 1 base clipped from V and 2 bases from J, the junction kept 5 bases outside the gene matches. Germline V CDR1 and CDR2: MGHRA, YSYEKL. The chain's CDR3 is CASSQADRSAYEQYF. The CDR3 DNA reads TGCGCCAGCAGCCAAGCGGACAGGAGCGCCTACGAGCAGTACTTC.

Only a few counts were recorded for this clone. One end of the junction varies from germline; a read error may be responsible. The chain links TRBV6-1 to TRBJ1-4, with D perhaps TRBD1 (5 bases). Germline-derived CDR1 and CDR2 are MNHNS and SASEGT. The CDR3 totals 16 residues. The CDR3 loop is CASSETAGSLNKKLFF. CDR3 coding DNA: TGTGCCAGCAGTGAGACAGCGGGGTCTCTTAATAAAAAACTGTTTTTT.

The genes are TRBV30 and TRBJ1-1; TRBD1 might be the D (5 bases). Trimming pared 7 bases from V and 10 bases from J, leaving 25 bases between. Germline CDR1 reads GTSNPN; CDR2 reads SVGIG (reference sequence). CDR3 size: 14 residues. CDR3 protein: CAFNTIPRGEAAFF. The CDR3 DNA reads as TGTGCCTTCAATACTATTCCTCGGGGGGAAGCAGCTTTCTTT.

V is TRBV18 and J is TRBJ2-7; 9 bases fit TRBD2. CDR3 size: 15 residues. The germline CDR1 and CDR2 sequences are KGHSH and LQKENI. Germline trimming cut 2 bases from V and 1 base from J; bases unmatched to any gene: 3. This CDR3 is CASSPGLAGSYEQYF. The CDR3 DNA is TGTGCCAGCTCACCAGGGCTAGCGGGGTCCTACGAGCAGTACTTC.

This clone was seen a handful of times. The CDR3 reads CASSQGQGTGEQYF. For the CDR3, the DNA is TGTGCCAGTAGTCAAGGACAGGGAACGGGTGAGCAGTACTTC. The chain is built from TRBV19 and TRBJ2-7, with 8 positions matching TRBD1. This CDR3 comprises 14 residues. Germline lookup yields CDR1 LNHDA and CDR2 SQIVND (reference sequence). V lost 5 bases to trimming and J lost 7 bases; unmatched junction nucleotides: 10.

V is TRBV19 and J is TRBJ1-2; 8 bases match TRBD1. Germline CDR1 LNHDA, CDR2 SQIVND (reference sequence). V lost 4 bases, J lost 5 bases, and 6 bases stayed unmatched. CDR3 size: 14 residues. The CDR3 DNA sequence: TGTGCCAGTAGTACCACAGGGGGACGATATGGCTACACCTTC. It translates to CASSTTGGRYGYTF. The full variable domain, its missing parts supplied by reference TRBV19 and TRBJ1-2, is DGGITQSPKYLFRKEGQNVTLSCEQNLNHDAMYWYRQDPGQGLRLIYYSQIVNDFQKGDIAEGYSVSREKKESFPLTVTSAQKNPTAFYLCASSTTGGRYGYTFGSGTRLTVV.

The chain links TRBV10-2 to TRBJ2-7; no clear D. The V end lost 3 bases, the J end lost 3 bases, and 18 bases lay between the germline ends. Germline lookup yields CDR1 WSHSY and CDR2 SAAADI. The CDR3 consists of 16 residues. CDR3 DNA sequence: TGCGCCAGCAGTGAATTTGTGGGAATAGGGCACTACGAGCAGTACTTC. Translation gives CASSEFVGIGHYEQYF.

This clone has only one observation. The chain combines TRBV10-3 with TRBJ1-1; D remains ambiguous. The germline CDR1 and CDR2 sequences are ENHRY and SYGVKD. This CDR3 contains 13 residues. V lost 2 bases and J 1 base, leaving 5 bases between the germline ends. This CDR3 reads CAISESRNTEAFF. DNA of the CDR3: TGTGCCATCAGTGAGAGCCGGAACACTGAAGCTTTCTTT.

This chain uses TRBV4-1 with TRBJ1-2; the D gene is possibly TRBD1 (5 bases). With 0 bases removed from V and 8 bases from J, the gap between germline ends came to 13 bases. The CDR3 extends over 14 amino acids. Germline-derived CDR1 and CDR2 are MGHRA and YSYEKL. DNA of the CDR3: TGCGCCAGCAGCCAAGATGCCAGGGTGGGAGGCTACACCTTC. Protein sequence: CASSQDARVGGYTF.

J is TRBJ2-3 and V is TRBV6-1; D is perhaps TRBD2 (6 bases). The CDR3 loop spans 15 amino acids. Germline assignment: CDR1 MNHNS and CDR2 SASEGT. The germline V and J ends were trimmed by 1 base and 2 bases, with 10 bases remaining between them. This CDR3 is CASSEVGGSTDTQYF. CDR3 nucleotides: TGTGCCAGCAGTGAAGTGGGGGGTTCCACAGATACGCAGTATTTT.

The V and J genes are TRBV5-6 and TRBJ2-1; weak D call: TRBD1 (6 bases). This CDR3 comprises 17 residues. The V end was cut by 2 bases, the J end by 0 bases, with 15 bases between. Germline-derived CDR1 and CDR2 are SGHDT and YYEEEE. This CDR3 reads CASSFGTPTGSYNEQFF. The CDR3 nucleotides are TGTGCCAGCAGCTTTGGGACACCGACGGGCTCCTACAATGAGCAGTTCTTC. Supplemented by reference TRBV5-6 and TRBJ2-1, the full variable domain reads DAGVTQSPTHLIKTRGQQVTLRCSPKSGHDTVSWYQQALGQGPQFIFQYYEEEERQRGNFPDRFSGHQFPNYSSELNVNALLLGDSALYLCASSFGTPTGSYNEQFFGPGTRLTVL.